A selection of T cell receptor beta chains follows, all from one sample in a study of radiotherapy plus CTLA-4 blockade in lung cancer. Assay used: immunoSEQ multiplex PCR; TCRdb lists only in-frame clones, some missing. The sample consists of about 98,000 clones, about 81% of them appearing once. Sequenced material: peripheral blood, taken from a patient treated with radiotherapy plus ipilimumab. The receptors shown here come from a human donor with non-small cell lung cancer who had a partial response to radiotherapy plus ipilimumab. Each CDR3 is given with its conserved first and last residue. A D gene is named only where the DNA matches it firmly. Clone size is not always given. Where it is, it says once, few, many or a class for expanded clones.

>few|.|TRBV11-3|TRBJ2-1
TGTGCCAGCAGCTTAGAGCGGGGCGAGCAGTTCTTC
CASSLERGEQFF
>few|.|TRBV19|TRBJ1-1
TGTGCCAGTAGTCCGCGACAGGCCTATGCCACTGAAGCTTTCTTT
CASSPRQAYATEAFF
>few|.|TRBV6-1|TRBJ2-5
TGTGCCAGCAGTGAACTCTCGGAGGTTGAGACCCAGTACTTC
CASSELSEVETQYF
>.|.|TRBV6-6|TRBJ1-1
TGTGCCAGCAACGGACCCGGGACATTCATGAACACTGAAGCTTTCTTT
CASNGPGTFMNTEAFF
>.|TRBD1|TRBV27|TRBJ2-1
TGTGCCAGCAGTCCCCGGGACAGGGTCGATGAGCAGTTCTTC
CASSPRDRVDEQFF
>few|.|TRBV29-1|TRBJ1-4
TGCAGCGTTGGGAACAGTAATGAAAAACTGTTTTTT
CSVGNSNEKLFF
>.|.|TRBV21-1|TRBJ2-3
TGTGCCAGCACCCCTCGAGGTCATTCCACAGATACGCAGTATTTT
CASTPRGHSTDTQYF
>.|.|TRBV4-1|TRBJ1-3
TGCGCCAGCAGCCAAGATCCAAGGGGAAACCCAGGAAACACCATATATTTT
CASSQDPRGNPGNTIYF
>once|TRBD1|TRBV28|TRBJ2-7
TGTGCCAGCAGGAGACAGGGTCGACACGAGCAGTACTTC
CASRRQGRHEQYF
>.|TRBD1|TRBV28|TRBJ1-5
TGTGCCAGCAGTTACGACAGGGATCAGCCCCAGCATTTT
CASSYDRDQPQHF
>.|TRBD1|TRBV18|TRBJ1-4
TGTGCCAGCTCACCGGACAGGGAAAAACTGTTTTTT
CASSPDREKLFF
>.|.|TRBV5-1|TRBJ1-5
TGCGCCAGCAGCCTTACAGGGAATAGCAATCAGCCCCAGCATTTT
CASSLTGNSNQPQHF
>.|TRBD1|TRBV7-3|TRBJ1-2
TGTGCCAGCAGCCGCAGCCTGGACAGGGGGAGGGCCTATGGCTACACCTTC
CASSRSLDRGRAYGYTF
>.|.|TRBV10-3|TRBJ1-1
TGTGCCATCAGTGACAGGGAAAGGAGCACTGAAGCTTTCTTT
CAISDRERSTEAFF
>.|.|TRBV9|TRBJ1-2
TGTGCCAGCAGCCCACAATCTAACTATGGCTACACCTTC
CASSPQSNYGYTF
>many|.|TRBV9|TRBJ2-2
TGTGCCAGCAGCGCCGGTCAGCGGACCGGGGAGCTGTTTTTT
CASSAGQRTGELFF
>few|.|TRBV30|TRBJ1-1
TGTGCCTGGGGAGGACAGCTGAACACTGAAGCTTTCTTT
CAWGGQLNTEAFF
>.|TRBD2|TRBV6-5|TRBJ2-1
TGTGCCAGCAGTTCGGCCGGAAGCGGGAGGGCTACCCAGTTCTTC
CASSSAGSGRATQFF
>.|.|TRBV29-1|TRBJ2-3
TGCAGCGTTGTAGGGCAGGGGCAATCAGATACGCAGTATTTT
CSVVGQGQSDTQYF
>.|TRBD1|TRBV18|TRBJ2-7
TGTGCCAGCTCATCACGGGCAGGGGGAAGGTCCTACGAGCAGTACTTC
CASSSRAGGRSYEQYF
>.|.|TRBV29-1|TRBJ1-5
TGCAGCGTTGGACAAGACAGCAATCAGCCCCAGCATTTT
CSVGQDSNQPQHF
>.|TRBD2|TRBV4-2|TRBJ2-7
TGTGCCAGCAGCCAGCCCTCACTAGCGGGAGGTCTCAACGAGCAGTACTTC
CASSQPSLAGGLNEQYF
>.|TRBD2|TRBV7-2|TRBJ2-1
TGTGCCAGCAGCTTGGCGAGCGGGAGGCCCTACAATGAGCAGTTCTTC
CASSLASGRPYNEQFF
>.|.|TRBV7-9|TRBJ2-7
TGTGCCAGCGAGGGTGAAGAAGCCTACGAGCAGTACTTC
CASEGEEAYEQYF
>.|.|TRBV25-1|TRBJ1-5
TGTGCCAGCCAGGGGTTTGGCAATCAGCCCCAGCATTTT
CASQGFGNQPQHF
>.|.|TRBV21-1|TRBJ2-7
TGTGCCAGCAGCAATCTCTCCCAGGGTATAGGCGAGCAGTACTTC
CASSNLSQGIGEQYF
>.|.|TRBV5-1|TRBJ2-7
TGCGCCAGCAGCTCACACCTCTCTTCCTACGAGCAGTACTTC
CASSSHLSSYEQYF
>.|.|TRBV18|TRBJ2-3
TGTGCCAGCTCCCCCCCGTCCTCAGATACGCAGTATTTT
CASSPPSSDTQYF
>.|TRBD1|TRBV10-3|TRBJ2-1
TGTGCCATGACAGACAGGGGGCGAACTGAGCAGTTCTTC
CAMTDRGRTEQFF